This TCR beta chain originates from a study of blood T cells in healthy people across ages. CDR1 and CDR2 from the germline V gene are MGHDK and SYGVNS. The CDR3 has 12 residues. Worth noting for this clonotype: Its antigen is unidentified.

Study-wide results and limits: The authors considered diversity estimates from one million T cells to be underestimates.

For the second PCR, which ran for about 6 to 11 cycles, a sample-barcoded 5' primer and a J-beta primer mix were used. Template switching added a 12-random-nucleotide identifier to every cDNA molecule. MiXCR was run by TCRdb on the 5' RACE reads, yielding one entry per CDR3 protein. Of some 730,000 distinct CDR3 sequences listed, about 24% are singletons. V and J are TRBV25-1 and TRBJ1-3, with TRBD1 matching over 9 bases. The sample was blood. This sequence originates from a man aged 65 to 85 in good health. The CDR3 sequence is CATGGGGNTIYF. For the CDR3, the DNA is TGTGCGACAGGGGGGGGTGGAAACACCATATATTTT. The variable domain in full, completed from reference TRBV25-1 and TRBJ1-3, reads EADIYQTPRYLVIGTGKKITLECSQTMGHDKMYWYQQDPGMELHLIHYSYGVNSTEKGDLSSESTVSRIRTEHFPLTLESARPSHTSQYLCATGGGGNTIYFGEGSWLTVV.